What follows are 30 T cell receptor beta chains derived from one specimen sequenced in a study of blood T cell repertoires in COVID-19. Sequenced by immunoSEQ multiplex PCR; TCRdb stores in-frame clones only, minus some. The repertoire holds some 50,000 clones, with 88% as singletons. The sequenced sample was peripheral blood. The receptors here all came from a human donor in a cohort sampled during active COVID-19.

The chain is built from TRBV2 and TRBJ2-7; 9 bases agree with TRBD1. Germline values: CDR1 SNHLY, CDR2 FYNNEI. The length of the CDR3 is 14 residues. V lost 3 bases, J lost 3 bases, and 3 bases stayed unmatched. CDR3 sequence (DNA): TGTGCCAGCAGTGATGGACAGGGGCTCTACGAGCAGTACTTC. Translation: CASSDGQGLYEQYF.

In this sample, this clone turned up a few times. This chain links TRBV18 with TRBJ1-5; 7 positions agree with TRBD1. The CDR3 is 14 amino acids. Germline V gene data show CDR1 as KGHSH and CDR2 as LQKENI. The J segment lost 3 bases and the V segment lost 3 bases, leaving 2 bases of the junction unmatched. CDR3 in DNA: TGTGCCAGCTCACCCGACAGGGTCAATCAGCCCCAGCATTTT. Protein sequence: CASSPDRVNQPQHF. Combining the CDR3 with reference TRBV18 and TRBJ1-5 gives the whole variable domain NAGVMQNPRHLVRRRGQEARLRCSPMKGHSHVYWYRQLPEEGLKFMVYLQKENIIDESGMPKERFSAEFPKEGPSILRIQQVVRGDSAAYFCASSPDRVNQPQHFGDGTRLSIL.

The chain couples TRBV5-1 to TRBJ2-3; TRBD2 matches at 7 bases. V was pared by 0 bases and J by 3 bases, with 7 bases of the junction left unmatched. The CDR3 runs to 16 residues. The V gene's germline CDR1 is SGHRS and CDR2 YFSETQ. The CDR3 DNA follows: TGCGCCAGCAGCTTGGGGGGCGGGAGCACGACAGATACGCAGTATTTT. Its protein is CASSLGGGSTTDTQYF.

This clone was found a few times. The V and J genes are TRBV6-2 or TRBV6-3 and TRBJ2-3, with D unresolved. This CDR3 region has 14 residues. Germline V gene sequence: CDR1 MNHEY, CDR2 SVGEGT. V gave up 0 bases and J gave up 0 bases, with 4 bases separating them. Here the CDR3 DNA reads TGTGCCAGCAGTTACTCGACTAGCACAGATACGCAGTATTTT. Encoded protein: CASSYSTSTDTQYF.

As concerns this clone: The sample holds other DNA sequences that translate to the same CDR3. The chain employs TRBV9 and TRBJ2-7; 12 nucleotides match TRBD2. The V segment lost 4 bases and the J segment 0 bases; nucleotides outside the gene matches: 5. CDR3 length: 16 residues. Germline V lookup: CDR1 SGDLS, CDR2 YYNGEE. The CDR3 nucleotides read TGTGCCAGCAGCCCCGGACTAGCGGGGAGCTCCTACGAGCAGTACTTC. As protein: CASSPGLAGSSYEQYF. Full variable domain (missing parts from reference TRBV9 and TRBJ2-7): DSGVTQTPKHLITATGQRVTLRCSPRSGDLSVYWYQQSLDQGLQFLIQYYNGEERAKGNILERFSAQQFPDLHSELNLSSLELGDSALYFCASSPGLAGSSYEQYFGPGTRLTVT.

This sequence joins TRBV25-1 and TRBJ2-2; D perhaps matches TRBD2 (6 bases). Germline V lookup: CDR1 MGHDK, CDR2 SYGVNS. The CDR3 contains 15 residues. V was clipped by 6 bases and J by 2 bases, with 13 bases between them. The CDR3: CASSPPAGNTGELFF. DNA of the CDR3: TGTGCCAGCAGCCCCCCGGCGGGAAACACCGGGGAGCTGTTTTTT.

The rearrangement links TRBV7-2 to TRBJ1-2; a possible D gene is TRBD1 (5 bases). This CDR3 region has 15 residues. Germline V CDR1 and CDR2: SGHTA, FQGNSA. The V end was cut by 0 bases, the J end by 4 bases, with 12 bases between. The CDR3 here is CASSLAPGTGYGYTF. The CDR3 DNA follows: TGTGCCAGCAGCTTAGCCCCCGGGACTGGCTATGGCTACACCTTC.

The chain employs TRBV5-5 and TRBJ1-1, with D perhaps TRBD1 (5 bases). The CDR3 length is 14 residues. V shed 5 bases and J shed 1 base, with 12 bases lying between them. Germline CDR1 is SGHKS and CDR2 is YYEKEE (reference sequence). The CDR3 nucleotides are TGTGCCAGCAGAGTGGGGGACTCGAACACTGAAGCTTTCTTT. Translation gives CASRVGDSNTEAFF.

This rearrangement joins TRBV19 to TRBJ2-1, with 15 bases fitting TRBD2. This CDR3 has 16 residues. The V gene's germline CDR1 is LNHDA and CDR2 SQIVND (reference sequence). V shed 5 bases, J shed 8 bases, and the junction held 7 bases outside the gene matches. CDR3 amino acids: CASSLGLAGGSDEQFF. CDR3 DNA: TGTGCCAGTAGTCTGGGACTAGCGGGGGGCAGCGATGAGCAGTTCTTC. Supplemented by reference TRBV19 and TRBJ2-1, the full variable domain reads DGGITQSPKYLFRKEGQNVTLSCEQNLNHDAMYWYRQDPGQGLRLIYYSQIVNDFQKGDIAEGYSVSREKKESFPLTVTSAQKNPTAFYLCASSLGLAGGSDEQFFGPGTRLTVL.

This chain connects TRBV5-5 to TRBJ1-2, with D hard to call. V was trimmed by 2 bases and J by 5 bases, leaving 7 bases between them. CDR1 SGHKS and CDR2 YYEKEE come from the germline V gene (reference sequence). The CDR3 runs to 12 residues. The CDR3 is CASSLGGYGYTF. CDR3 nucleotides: TGTGCCAGCAGCTTAGGAGGTTATGGCTACACCTTC.

The CDR3 here is CASSFTGTGQYEQYF. The CDR3 nucleotides are TGTGCCAGCAGCTTCACCGGGACAGGGCAGTACGAGCAGTACTTC. The chain couples TRBV7-3 to TRBJ2-7; 9 bases align to TRBD1. The V segment lost 3 bases and the J segment 4 bases; nucleotides outside the gene matches: 7. This CDR3 is 15 amino acids long. Germline CDR1 reads SGHTA; CDR2 reads FQGTGA.

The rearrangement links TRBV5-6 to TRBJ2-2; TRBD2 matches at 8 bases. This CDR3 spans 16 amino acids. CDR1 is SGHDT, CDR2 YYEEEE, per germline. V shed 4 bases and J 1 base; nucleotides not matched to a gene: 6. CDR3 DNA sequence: TGTGCCAGCAGCATTTTTAGCGGGATGAACACCGGGGAGCTGTTTTTT. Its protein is CASSIFSGMNTGELFF.

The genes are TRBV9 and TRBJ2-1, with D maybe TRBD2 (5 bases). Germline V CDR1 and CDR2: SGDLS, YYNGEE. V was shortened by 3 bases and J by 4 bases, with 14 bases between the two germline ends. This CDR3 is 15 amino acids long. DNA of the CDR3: TGTGCCAGCAGCGGCAGGCGGGCCGCATACAATGAGCAGTTCTTC. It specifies CASSGRRAAYNEQFF.

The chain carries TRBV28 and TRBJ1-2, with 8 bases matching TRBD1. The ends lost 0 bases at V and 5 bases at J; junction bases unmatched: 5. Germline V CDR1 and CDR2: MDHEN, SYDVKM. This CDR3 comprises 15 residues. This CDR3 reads CASSLWSGGSYGYTF. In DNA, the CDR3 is TGTGCCAGCAGTTTATGGTCAGGGGGCTCTTATGGCTACACCTTC.

CDR3 loop: CASSPGTVYTF. The CDR3, as DNA: TGTGCCAGCAGTCCCGGGACAGTCTACACCTTC. This chain links TRBV2 with TRBJ1-2; 7 bases agree with TRBD1. The V gene's germline CDR1 is SNHLY and CDR2 FYNNEI. V dropped 5 bases and J dropped 10; count of bases not matched to a gene: 4. CDR3 size: 11 residues. The entire variable domain, with the rest obtained from reference TRBV2 and TRBJ1-2, is as follows: EPEVTQTPSHQVTQMGQEVILRCVPISNHLYFYWYRQILGQKVEFLVSFYNNEISEKSEIFDDQFSVERPDGSNFTLKIRSTKLEDSAMYFCASSPGTVYTFGSGTRLTVV.

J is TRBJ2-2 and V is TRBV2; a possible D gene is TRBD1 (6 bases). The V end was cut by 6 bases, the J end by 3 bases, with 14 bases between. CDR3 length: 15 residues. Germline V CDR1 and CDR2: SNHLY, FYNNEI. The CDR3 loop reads CASRFDRLDTGELFF. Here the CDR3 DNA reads TGTGCCAGCAGGTTCGACAGGTTAGACACCGGGGAGCTGTTTTTT.

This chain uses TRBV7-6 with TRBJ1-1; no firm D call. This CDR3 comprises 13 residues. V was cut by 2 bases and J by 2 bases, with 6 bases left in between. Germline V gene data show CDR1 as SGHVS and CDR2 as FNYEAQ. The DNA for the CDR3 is TGTGCCAGCAGCTTACGACTAAACACTGAAGCTTTCTTT. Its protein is CASSLRLNTEAFF.

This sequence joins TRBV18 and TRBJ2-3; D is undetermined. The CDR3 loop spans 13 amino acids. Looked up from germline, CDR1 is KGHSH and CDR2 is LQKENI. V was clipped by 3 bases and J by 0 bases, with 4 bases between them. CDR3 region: CASSPPSTDTQYF. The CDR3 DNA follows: TGTGCCAGCTCACCCCCTAGCACAGATACGCAGTATTTT. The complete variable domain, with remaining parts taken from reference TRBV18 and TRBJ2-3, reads NAGVMQNPRHLVRRRGQEARLRCSPMKGHSHVYWYRQLPEEGLKFMVYLQKENIIDESGMPKERFSAEFPKEGPSILRIQQVVRGDSAAYFCASSPPSTDTQYFGPGTRLTVL.

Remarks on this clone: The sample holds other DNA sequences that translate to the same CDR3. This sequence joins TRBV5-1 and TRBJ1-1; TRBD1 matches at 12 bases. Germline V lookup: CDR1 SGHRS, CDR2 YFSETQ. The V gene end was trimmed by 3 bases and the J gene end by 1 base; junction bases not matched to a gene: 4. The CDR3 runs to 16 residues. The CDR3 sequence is CASSSGQGAWNTEAFF. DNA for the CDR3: TGCGCCAGCAGCTCGGGACAGGGGGCGTGGAACACTGAAGCTTTCTTT.

CDR3 DNA: TGTGCCAGCAGCTTAAGAGGTGGAGACACCGGGGAGCTGTTTTTT. Residues: CASSLRGGDTGELFF. J is TRBJ2-2 and V is TRBV5-5, with D hard to call. This CDR3 has 15 residues. CDR1 and CDR2 (germline): SGHKS, YYEKEE (reference sequence). V was trimmed by 2 bases and J by 3 bases, leaving 11 bases between them.

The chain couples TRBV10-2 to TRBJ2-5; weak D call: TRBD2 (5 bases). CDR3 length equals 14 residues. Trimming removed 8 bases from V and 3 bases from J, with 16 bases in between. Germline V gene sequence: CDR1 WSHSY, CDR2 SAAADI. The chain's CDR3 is CASSTSGYKETQYF. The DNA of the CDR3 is TGCGCCAGCTCCACGAGCGGCTATAAAGAGACCCAGTACTTC.

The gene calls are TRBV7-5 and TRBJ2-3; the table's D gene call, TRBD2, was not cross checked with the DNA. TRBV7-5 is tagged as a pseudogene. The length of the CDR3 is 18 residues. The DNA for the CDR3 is TGTGTCAGAAGCTACCGCTTTAGCGGGAAGGGGTTCACAGATACGCAGTATTTT. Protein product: CVRSYRFSGKGFTDTQYF.

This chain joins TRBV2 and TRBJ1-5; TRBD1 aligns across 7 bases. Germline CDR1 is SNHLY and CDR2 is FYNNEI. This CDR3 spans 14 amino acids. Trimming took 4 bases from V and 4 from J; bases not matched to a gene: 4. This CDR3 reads CASSGQGKNQPQHF. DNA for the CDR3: TGTGCCAGCAGTGGACAGGGAAAAAATCAGCCCCAGCATTTT.

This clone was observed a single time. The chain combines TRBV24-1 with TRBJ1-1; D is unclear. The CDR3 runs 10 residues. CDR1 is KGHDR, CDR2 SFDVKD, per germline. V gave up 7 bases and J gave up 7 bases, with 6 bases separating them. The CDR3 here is CATRRVEAFF. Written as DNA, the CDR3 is TGTGCCACCAGGAGGGTTGAAGCTTTCTTT.

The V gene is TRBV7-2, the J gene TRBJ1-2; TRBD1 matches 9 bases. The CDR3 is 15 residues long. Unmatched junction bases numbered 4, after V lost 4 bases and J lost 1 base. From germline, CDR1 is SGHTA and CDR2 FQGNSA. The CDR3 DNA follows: TGTGCCAGCAGCTACGGACAGGGGATTAACTATGGCTACACCTTC. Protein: CASSYGQGINYGYTF.

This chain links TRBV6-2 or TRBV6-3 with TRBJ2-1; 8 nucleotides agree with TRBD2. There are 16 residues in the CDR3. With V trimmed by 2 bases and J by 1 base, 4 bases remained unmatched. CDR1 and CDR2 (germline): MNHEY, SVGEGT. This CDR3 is CASSYAPGGSYNEQFF. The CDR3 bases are TGTGCCAGCAGTTACGCACCGGGGGGGTCCTACAATGAGCAGTTCTTC.

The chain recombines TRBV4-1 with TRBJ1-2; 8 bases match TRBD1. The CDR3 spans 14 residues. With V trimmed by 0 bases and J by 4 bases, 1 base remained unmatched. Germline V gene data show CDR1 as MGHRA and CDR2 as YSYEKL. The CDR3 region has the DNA TGCGCCAGCAGCCAAGAACAGGGGGTCTATGGCTACACCTTC. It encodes CASSQEQGVYGYTF.

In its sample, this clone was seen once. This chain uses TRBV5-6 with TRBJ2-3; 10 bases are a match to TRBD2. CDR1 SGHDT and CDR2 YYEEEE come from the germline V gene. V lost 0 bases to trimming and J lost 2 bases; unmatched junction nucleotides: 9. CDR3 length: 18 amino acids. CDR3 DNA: TGTGCCAGCAGCTTGGGGCTAGCGGGGGACCCCCTCACAGATACGCAGTATTTT. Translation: CASSLGLAGDPLTDTQYF.

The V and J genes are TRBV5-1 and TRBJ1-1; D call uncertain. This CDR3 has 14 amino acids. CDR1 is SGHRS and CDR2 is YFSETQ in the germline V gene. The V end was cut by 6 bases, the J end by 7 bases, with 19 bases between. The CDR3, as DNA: TGCGCCAGCACTACGGGCGGGGTGGCGAGTGAAGCTTTCTTT. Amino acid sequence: CASTTGGVASEAFF.

The CDR3 nucleotides read TGTGCCAGCAGCCAAGATGGGGGCGGGAGAGGGAATGAGCAGTTCTTC. As protein: CASSQDGGGRGNEQFF. V is TRBV3-1 (or the pseudogene TRBV3-2) and J is TRBJ2-1; perhaps TRBD2 as D (7 bases). The ends were cut back, 0 bases at V and 7 bases at J, with 16 bases in the middle. This CDR3 has 16 residues. The V gene's germline CDR1 is LGHDT and CDR2 YNNKEL (reference sequence).